The T cell receptor (beta chain) described here comes from a study of shared clonotypes between healthy human individuals (TCRdb year 2020). For context, the study as a whole: A few men and a couple of women, aged 18 to 49 years, made up the cohort. For each donor, CD4 naive and CD4 memory were each run on three plates, CD8 naive on two plates, and CD8 memory on one plate. Blood TCR repertoires of a handful of healthy adults were deeply sequenced to estimate repertoire size and the extent of clonotype sharing between individuals. Different laboratories and diverse techniques were used to prepare libraries and sequence TCR repertoires, to increase sequencing depth and limit assay-specific biases. Between about 0.85 and 10 billion PBMCs per donor were obtained by leukapheresis. Study-wide findings and limitations: Larger estimated clonotype richness was generally found for naive subsets than for memory subsets. Incomplete sequencing was indicated by rarefaction of sorted-subset datasets, despite the large sequencing depth. Across several donors, roughly 5.4% of naive CD4, 3.5% of naive CD8, 2% to 2.5% of memory CD4, and roughly 0.41% of memory CD8 clonotypes were shared. Sampling was restricted to blood, and TCR repertoires in tissue are likely to differ from TCR repertoires in blood. Pairwise subsampling led to the expectation that sequencing depth would affect the degree of clonotype sharing among donors. Because the study included a small number of donors, the genetic and exposure-history diversity represented was limited. Higher generation probabilities were observed for clonotypes shared by all four sorted-subset donors than for non-shared clonotypes.

CDR1 and CDR2, per the germline V gene (reference sequence), are MNHEY and SMNVEV. The junction shows trimming of 5 bases on V and 3 bases on J, plus 19 bases between the germline ends. Taken from cysteine to phenylalanine, the CDR3 has 16 residues. Of the read, only the CDR3 DNA is kept; its 48 bases are in frame from base 1. The table lists this clone with a count of one. Its antigen remains undetermined. Nothing much larger sits one base from this clone, and base qualities are not available. Healthy HIV-negative adults with no recently reported acute infections or vaccinations were included as donors. Every donor was a Caucasian adult living in Nashville, Tennessee, USA. CD4+ T cells were enriched by magnetic negative selection; naive cells were then positively selected on CD45RA, and the negative fraction formed the memory subset. After blood collection by leukapheresis, PBMCs were isolated using Ficoll-Histopaque density gradient centrifugation and then cryopreserved in the vapor phase of liquid nitrogen. Purity and quantity of every magnetically sorted T cell population were checked by analytical flow cytometry. Each sorted fraction had its genomic DNA isolated and then quantified by UV absorbance on a Nanodrop 2000c.

Using the deep immunoSEQ assay, multiplex PCR amplified TCR CDR3 regions from genomic DNA. Extracted genomic DNA from each cell subset was spread evenly across all wells of several immunoSEQ 96-well plates, with each plate serving as a replicate. For sorted subsets, about 210 ng of genomic DNA, equivalent to some 30,000 T cell genomes, went into each replicate PCR. The purified libraries were quantified using a Qubit 3.0 fluorometer, sized with a Bioanalyzer 2100, and then quantified again using the KAPA Library Quantification kit. Every immunoSEQ 96-well plate was sequenced on a separate single-read 150-cycle Illumina NextSeq 550 flow cell. On the study's bioinformatics: The immunoSEQ output contained only junctional sequences without quality scores, so filtering could not match that applied to full-length reads. Sequences were annotated with PyIR, a Python wrapper for IgBLAST v1.9, and V/J genes and CDR3 were assigned using IMGT germline references. Reads were filtered out if the reads had weak V/J assignments (E-value above 1e-6), no CDR3, stop codons, out-of-frame junctions, or ambiguous translated residues. V3J clonotypes were defined by identical inferred V gene, J gene, and CDR3 amino acid sequence. To compute the percentage overlap between repertoires, the number of shared unique clonotypes was divided by the size of the smaller repertoire. Richness of each repertoire was evaluated using RTK rarefaction, the Chao1 estimator, and Recon v2.1 estimates of unobserved clonotypes. For all TCRbeta clonotypes obtained by the gDNA method from four donors, generation probabilities were computed with OLGA. In TCRdb, the immuneACCESS table is reduced to in-frame sequences with V and J assigned. These tables do not hold every clone; where another copy was compared, an unresolved V gene accounts for under half, and the others remain unexplained. The V and J calls and clone size come from that table; D and trimming were worked out from the DNA. A total of approximately 720,000 clones appear in this sample, 60% to 80% of them only once. Jointly, the top ten make up approximately 2% of the sample.

The sequence was obtained from a woman under 40 in good health. Sequenced material: memory CD4+ T cells sorted from blood. Sample cell subset or site, as interpreted from the label and publication: CD45RA-negative fraction. Rearrangement joined TRBV27 to TRBJ1-2; the D gene lacks a confident call. The CDR3 protein: CASSVTSRAQDYGYTF. The DNA reads as follows: TGTGCCAGCAGTGTAACCTCAAGGGCGCAGGACTATGGCTACACCTTC.